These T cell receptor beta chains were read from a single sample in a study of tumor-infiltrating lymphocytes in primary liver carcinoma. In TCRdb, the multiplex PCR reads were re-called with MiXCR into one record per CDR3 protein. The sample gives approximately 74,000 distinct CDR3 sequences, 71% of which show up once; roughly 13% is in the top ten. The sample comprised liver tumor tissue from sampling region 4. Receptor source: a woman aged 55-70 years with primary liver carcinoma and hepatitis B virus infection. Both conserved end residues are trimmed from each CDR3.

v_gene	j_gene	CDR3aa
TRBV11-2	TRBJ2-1	DSSLDPFGEQF
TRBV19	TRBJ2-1	ASSHKREAADKQF
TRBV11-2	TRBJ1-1	ASSSGWGAGKTEAF
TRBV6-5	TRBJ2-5	VSSFQETQY
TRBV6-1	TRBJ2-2	ASGGRAANTGELF
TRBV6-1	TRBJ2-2	ASTSGRGTGELF
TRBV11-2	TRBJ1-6	ASSITSNSPFH
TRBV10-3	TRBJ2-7	AISDDRASEQY
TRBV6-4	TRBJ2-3	ASSDVAVGSTDTYY
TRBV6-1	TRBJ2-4	ASSEEASGRSSAKNIQY
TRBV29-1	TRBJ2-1	GAEEVWGAHSEQF
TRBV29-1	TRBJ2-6	SVGRGDSGANILT
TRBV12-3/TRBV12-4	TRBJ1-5	ASNTGVPPQH
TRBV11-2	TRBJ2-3	ASNHWADTQY
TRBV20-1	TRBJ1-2	SARRTGTVLNYGYN
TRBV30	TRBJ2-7	ACPTSRSGISEQY
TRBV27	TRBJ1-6	ASKMDRGSVSPLH
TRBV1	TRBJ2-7	TSSEGLAGASQQGYEQY
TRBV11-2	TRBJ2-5	ASSPTGQKETQY
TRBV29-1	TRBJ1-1	CGGGMNTEAF
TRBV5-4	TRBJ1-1	ASSLRQGRVEAF
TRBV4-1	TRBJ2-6	ASSQEGQGSGANVLT
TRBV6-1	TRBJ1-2	ASNEAGRAHI
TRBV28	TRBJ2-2	ASRNRDSGELF
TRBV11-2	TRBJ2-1	ASSRRLAGGPWDEQF
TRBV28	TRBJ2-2	ASRAGGLGELL